Below are 12 T cell receptor beta chains sequenced from a single sample in a study of cytomegalovirus exposure and HLA in healthy donors. Primers for the PCR totalled 60 Vbeta and 13 Jbeta. Sequenced by immunoSEQ multiplex PCR; TCRdb stores in-frame clones only, minus some. The table includes approximately 110,000 clones, approximately 72% detected once. Source material: PBMCs. These receptors all come from a man under 40 in good health and CMV-seronegative.

The chain recombines TRBV18 with TRBJ1-1, with D tentatively TRBD1 (5 bases). V dropped 5 bases and J dropped 4 bases, with 11 bases sitting between them. This CDR3 spans 13 amino acids. CDR1 and CDR2 from the germline V gene are KGHSH and LQKENI. DNA of the CDR3: TGTGCCAGCTCAGGGCAGGGTGGCACTGAAGCTTTCTTT. Translation gives CASSGQGGTEAFF.

This chain links TRBV18 with TRBJ1-4, with 7 bases aligning to TRBD1. The germline gives CDR1 KGHSH, CDR2 LQKENI. The CDR3 runs to 15 residues. The V and J ends lost 3 bases and 7 bases, in that order; junction bases with no gene match: 8. CDR3 sequence reads: CASSPREGAVEKLFF. Written as DNA, the CDR3 is TGTGCCAGCTCACCCCGGGAGGGGGCAGTTGAAAAACTGTTTTTT.

This sequence joins TRBV19 and TRBJ2-3, with a possible D match to TRBD2 (6 bases). V lost 0 bases and J lost 2, with 15 bases in between. The germline V gene encodes CDR1 LNHDA and CDR2 SQIVND (reference sequence). CDR3 length: 17 residues. CDR3 sequence: CASSIEVAGLTTDTQYF. For the CDR3, the DNA is TGTGCCAGTAGTATAGAGGTGGCGGGACTTACCACAGATACGCAGTATTTT.

The chain is built from TRBV28 and TRBJ2-1, with TRBD2 identical over 9 bases. Looked up from germline, CDR1 is MDHEN and CDR2 is SYDVKM. V trimming: 4 bases; J trimming: 7 bases; junction bases outside the gene matches: 5. The CDR3 covers 14 residues. The CDR3 DNA reads as TGTGCCAGCAGTTCCGGGACTAGCATAAATGAGCAGTTCTTC. Translation: CASSSGTSINEQFF.

This chain connects TRBV19 to TRBJ1-2, with D perhaps TRBD1 (6 bases). The germline CDR1 and CDR2 sequences are LNHDA and SQIVND (reference sequence). V lost 4 bases, J lost 7 bases, and 10 bases lay in between. The CDR3 totals 12 residues. CDR3 in DNA: TGTGCCAGTAGTAGGGCGGGGGCTGGCTACACCTTC. Residues: CASSRAGAGYTF. The variable domain in full, completed from reference TRBV19 and TRBJ1-2, reads DGGITQSPKYLFRKEGQNVTLSCEQNLNHDAMYWYRQDPGQGLRLIYYSQIVNDFQKGDIAEGYSVSREKKESFPLTVTSAQKNPTAFYLCASSRAGAGYTFGSGTRLTVV.

Only a few counts were recorded for this clone. The rearrangement uses TRBV28 and TRBJ2-5, with D possibly TRBD2 on 7 matching bases. CDR1 and CDR2 from the germline V gene are MDHEN and SYDVKM. V lost 2 bases to trimming and J lost 4 bases, with 23 bases between them. CDR3 length: 18 amino acids. The CDR3 DNA is TGTGCCAGCAGTTTACTCCGCTTCAAGGTGGGGGGGCCAGAGACCCAGTACTTC. Translation: CASSLLRFKVGGPETQYF.

The chain carries TRBV28 and TRBJ1-5, with TRBD1 matching over 10 bases. Germline-derived CDR1 and CDR2 are MDHEN and SYDVKM. This CDR3 has 16 amino acids. The trim removed 6 bases at V and 5 bases at J, leaving 10 bases unmatched. In DNA, the CDR3 is TGTGCCAGCAGCTCCGGAGGACAGGGGGACGATCAGCCCCAGCATTTT. Amino acid sequence: CASSSGGQGDDQPQHF.

The rearrangement joins TRBV9 to TRBJ2-1, with TRBD2 matching 12 bases. V trimming: 0 bases; J trimming: 11 bases; junction bases outside the gene matches: 9. Germline V gives CDR1 SGDLS, CDR2 YYNGEE. The length of the CDR3 is 16 residues. Here the CDR3 DNA reads TGTGCCAGCAGCGTAGCTAGGGCTAGCGGGAGGGCCCAGCAGTTCTTC. Residues: CASSVARASGRAQQFF.

The rearrangement joins TRBV11-2 to TRBJ2-3; no definite D call. V gave up 2 bases and J gave up 0 bases, with 9 bases separating them. The CDR3 is 15 amino acids. CDR1 SGHAT and CDR2 FQNNGV come from the germline V gene. The CDR3 loop is CASSLLTTSTDTQYF. In DNA form, the CDR3 reads TGTGCCAGCAGCTTACTGACAACTAGCACAGATACGCAGTATTTT.

This clone showed up just a few times. This chain links TRBV4-3 with TRBJ2-3, with D possibly being TRBD1 (6 bases). CDR3 length: 15 residues. Per germline, CDR1 LGHNA and CDR2 YSLEER. Trimming took 1 base from V and 1 from J, leaving 9 bases between them. In DNA form, the CDR3 reads TGCGCCAGCAGCCAAGTCGAGGGGGGCACAGATACGCAGTATTTT. This translates into CASSQVEGGTDTQYF.

This rearrangement joins TRBV28 to TRBJ1-5; D gene uncertain. V was clipped by 6 bases and J by 1 base, with 4 bases between them. This CDR3 contains 12 residues. Per germline, CDR1 MDHEN and CDR2 SYDVKM. CDR3 coding DNA: TGTGCCAGCAGCCGGAGCAATCAGCCCCAGCATTTT. It codes for CASSRSNQPQHF.

As DNA, the CDR3 is TGTGCCAGCAGCATGACAGGGGCAGGGAACACTGAAGCTTTCTTT. Amino acids: CASSMTGAGNTEAFF. The chain carries TRBV11-2 and TRBJ1-1; TRBD1 aligns across 8 bases. The CDR3 has 15 amino acids. Germline V gene sequence: CDR1 SGHAT, CDR2 FQNNGV. V was clipped by 5 bases and J by 1 base; unmatched bases: 6.